This T cell receptor beta chain was documented in a study of T cells in Graves' hyperthyroidism and ophthalmopathy. Researchers took RNA transcripts and amplified the TCR beta CDR3 regions from them. Initially, a first-round RT-PCR of the TCR CDR3 employed the HTBI primer set. A single record per CDR3 protein comes from TCRdb applying MiXCR to the multiplex PCR reads. The sample shows under 350,000 distinct CDR3 sequences, roughly 15% of them seen only once. This clonotype occurred many times. Ahead of any ophthalmopathy symptoms, the blood sample was obtained at the first diagnosis of hyperthyroidism. This clonotype originated in a woman under 40 with Graves' hyperthyroidism that later progressed to Graves' ophthalmopathy. Sequenced: blood.

CDR3 in amino acids: CASSPPQDYYGYTF. The CDR3 nucleotides read TGTGCCAGCTCACCACCACAGGATTACTATGGCTACACCTTC. This chain links TRBV18 with TRBJ1-2; D may be TRBD1 (5 bases). Germline assignment: CDR1 KGHSH and CDR2 LQKENI. The CDR3 loop spans 14 amino acids. Trimming took off 0 bases at V and 3 bases at J, with 8 bases between the two ends.